Below are 6 T cell receptor beta chains sequenced from a single sample in a study of blood T cell repertoires in COVID-19. Profiled with immunoSEQ multiplex PCR; TCRdb holds only in-frame clones, not every one. The table records under 90,000 clones, around nine tenths of them present only once. The sample consisted of peripheral blood. The receptors shown here come from a man aged 35-49 years with COVID-19, enrolled during active disease.

The CDR3: CASSLGSTGQETQYF. The DNA for the CDR3 is TGTGCCAGCAGCTTGGGATCGACAGGGCAAGAGACCCAGTACTTC. The V call is TRBV7-7, the J call TRBJ2-5; 7 positions match TRBD1. V was clipped by 3 bases and J by 2 bases; unmatched bases: 6. This CDR3 is built from 15 residues. Looked up from germline, CDR1 is SSHAT and CDR2 is FNYEAQ (reference sequence). Variable domain in full (rest from reference TRBV7-7 and TRBJ2-5): GAGVSQSPRYKVTKRGQDVTLRCDPISSHATLYWYQQALGQGPEFLTYFNYEAQPDKSGLPSDRFSAERPEGSISTLTIQRTEQRDSAMYRCASSLGSTGQETQYFGPGTRLLVL.

This chain joins TRBV5-4 and TRBJ2-3; 11 bases agree with TRBD2. This CDR3 has 15 amino acids. The V gene end was trimmed by 3 bases and the J gene end by 5 bases; junction bases not matched to a gene: 5. Germline CDR1 SGHNT, CDR2 YYREEE (reference sequence). DNA for the CDR3: TGTGCCAGCAGCTCTAGCGGGGGGAGTATAGATACGCAGTATTTT. Protein: CASSSSGGSIDTQYF.

The genes are TRBV2 and TRBJ2-5; D not resolved. Per the germline V gene, CDR1 is SNHLY and CDR2 is FYNNEI. V dropped 7 bases and J dropped 0 bases, with 3 bases sitting between them. There are 11 residues in the CDR3. CDR3 in amino acids: CASTYQETQYF. CDR3 in DNA: TGTGCCAGCACCTACCAAGAGACCCAGTACTTC.

As DNA, the CDR3 is TGTGCCAGCAGCTTATGGGCACAGGGTTTAGTGTCTGGGGCCAACGTCCTGACTTTC. Translated: CASSLWAQGLVSGANVLTF. The rearrangement joins TRBV7-9 to TRBJ2-6; TRBD1 might be the D (6 bases). Looked up from germline, CDR1 is SEHNR and CDR2 is FQNEAQ (reference sequence). V was shortened by 2 bases and J by 1 base, with 18 bases between the two germline ends. This CDR3 region has 19 residues.

This clone showed up just once. The V call is TRBV6-5, the J call TRBJ2-7; the D is unclear. Germline CDR1 MNHEY, CDR2 SVGAGI. The CDR3 is made up of 14 amino acids. Trimming removed 2 bases at V and 3 bases at J, with 11 bases between. For the CDR3, the DNA is TGTGCCAGCAGTTACCTCCCAGTATTCTACGAGCAGTACTTC. Protein sequence: CASSYLPVFYEQYF.

V usage is TRBV5-4 and J usage is TRBJ1-3, with TRBD1 matching 7 bases. With V trimmed by 4 bases and J by 0 bases, 4 bases remained unmatched. The CDR3 is made up of 15 amino acids. The germline CDR1 and CDR2 sequences are SGHNT and YYREEE (reference sequence). The CDR3 sequence: CASSRQGFSGNTIYF. The CDR3 DNA reads as TGTGCCAGCAGCCGACAGGGTTTCTCTGGAAACACCATATATTTT.